One sample yielded the 31 T cell receptor beta chains listed below, sequenced in a study of T cells after yellow fever vaccination. One entry per CDR3 protein results from TCRdb running MiXCR on the 5' RACE reads. The sample shows over 150,000 distinct CDR3 sequences, approximately 6.2% of them seen only once. This material consisted of CD4+ T cells sorted from PBMCs, taken on the day of the first yellow fever vaccination. The receptors originated from a man aged 18 to 29 who received the YFV17D yellow fever vaccine.

This clonotype came up a few times. This rearrangement joins TRBV5-4 to TRBJ2-7; maybe TRBD2 (5 bases). This CDR3 region has 16 residues. Germline CDR1 SGHNT, CDR2 YYREEE (reference sequence). V lost 2 bases and J 4 bases, leaving 19 bases between the germline ends. In DNA form, the CDR3 reads TGTGCCAGCAGCTTTGGCGGGTCCCGAATGGAATACGAGCAGTACGTC. This encodes CASSFGGSRMEYEQYV.

The rearrangement uses TRBV11-2 and TRBJ1-2, with a weak D call TRBD1 (5 bases). V shed 5 bases and J shed 4 bases, with 20 bases lying between them. This CDR3 comprises 16 residues. Per the germline V gene, CDR1 is SGHAT and CDR2 is FQNNGV. The DNA of the CDR3 is TGTGCCAGCAGCGCAGACGGTCACCCGGGGGTCTATGGCTACACCTTC. This encodes CASSADGHPGVYGYTF.

This clonotype showed up many times. This chain connects TRBV28 to TRBJ2-5, with a weak D call TRBD2 (5 bases). Germline loops: CDR1 MDHEN, CDR2 SYDVKM. CDR3 length: 13 amino acids. Between the trimmed V and J ends, which lost 3 bases and 2 bases, there was a span of 7 bases. The CDR3 sequence is CASSFGDQETQYF. CDR3 bases: TGTGCCAGCAGTTTCGGGGATCAAGAGACCCAGTACTTC.

This clonotype has more than one count but fewer than ten. V and J are TRBV5-1 and TRBJ2-7; D uncertain. The length of the CDR3 is 14 residues. The V and J ends lost 2 bases and 0 bases respectively, with 9 bases between them. Germline CDR1 SGHRS, CDR2 YFSETQ. Written as DNA, the CDR3 is TGCGCCAGCAGCTTTTGCGGATACTCCTACGAGCAGTACGTC. Protein: CASSFCGYSYEQYV.

This clonotype was seen repeatedly, ten times or more. This chain links TRBV7-2 with TRBJ1-5; possible D gene TRBD1, 5 bases. Germline V CDR1 and CDR2: SGHTA, FQGNSA. CDR3 length: 14 amino acids. V was pared by 2 bases and J by 5 bases, with 10 bases between. CDR3 nucleotide sequence: TGTGCCAGCAGCTTATACGGGGCGGATCAGCCCCAGCATTTT. Translation gives CASSLYGADQPQHF.

This clonotype was recorded at least ten times. The chain links TRBV7-2 to TRBJ2-2, with a possible D match to TRBD1 (5 bases). V lost 1 base and J 9 bases, leaving 9 bases between the germline ends. The CDR3 sequence is 13 residues long. Germline V gene sequence: CDR1 SGHTA, CDR2 FQGNSA. The CDR3 bases are TGTGCCAGCAGCTTAGAACAGGCCAGGGAGCTGTTTTTT. It codes for CASSLEQARELFF.

A note on this clonotype: The germline gene is not matched at one end of the junction; a read error may be the cause. J is TRBJ2-1 and V is TRBV5-1; no clear D. The CDR3 has 17 residues. Germline loops: CDR1 SGHRS, CDR2 YFSETQ. CDR3 coding DNA: TGCTCCAGCAGCTTGGGTTCCGGAGCTGACTCCTACAATGAGCAGTTCTTC. Its protein is CSSSLGSGADSYNEQFF.

This clonotype showed up just a few times. The germline gene is not matched at one end of the junction; a read error may be the cause. The rearrangement joins TRBV5-1 to TRBJ2-1; no clear D. CDR3 length: 14 amino acids. The germline V gene has CDR1 SGHRS and CDR2 YFSETQ. CDR3 bases: TGCGCCAGCAGTTTGGACCGTTTCAAGCATGAGCAGTTCTTC. Protein product: CASSLDRFKHEQFF.

This clonotype came up a few times. CDR3 sequence reads: CASIRDVRLATEQFF. The CDR3 DNA reads TGCGCCAGCATCCGGGACGTGAGGTTAGCGACCGAGCAGTTCTTC. V and J are TRBV4-1 and TRBJ2-1, with D possibly being TRBD1 or TRBD2 (5 bases each). Germline V gene data show CDR1 as MGHRA and CDR2 as YSYEKL. The length of the CDR3 is 15 residues. Trimming removed 7 bases from V and 10 bases from J, with 23 bases in between.

This clonotype was counted between two and nine times. The V gene is TRBV5-4, the J gene TRBJ1-4; D remains ambiguous. The germline CDR1 and CDR2 sequences are SGHNT and YYREEE (reference sequence). The CDR3 covers 14 residues. V shed 4 bases and J shed 5 bases, with 12 bases lying between them. CDR3 DNA sequence: TGTGCCAGCAGCCGGGATGCAAAGAATGAAAAACTGTTTTTT. Translating gives CASSRDAKNEKLFF.

This clonotype was observed a few times. The V and J genes are TRBV5-4 and TRBJ2-2, with D uncertain. Trimming left V 2 bases short and J 4 bases short, with 15 bases between. Germline CDR1 SGHNT, CDR2 YYREEE (reference sequence). CDR3 length equals 16 residues. DNA of the CDR3: TGTGCCAGCAGCTTAGCCGGCAAGGGCGGCACCGGGGAGCTGTTTTTT. It codes for CASSLAGKGGTGELFF.

This clonotype was detected many times. V is TRBV9 and J is TRBJ1-1, with a possible D match to TRBD1 (5 bases). V shed 4 bases and J shed 5 bases, with 21 bases lying between them. The CDR3 runs to 16 residues. The germline gives CDR1 SGDLS, CDR2 YYNGEE. This CDR3 reads CASSQFGAGQGTEAFF. The CDR3 DNA reads TGTGCCAGCAGCCAATTTGGGGCAGGGCAAGGGACTGAAGCTTTCTTT.

CDR3 region: CASSPGQGFEAFF. CDR3 sequence (DNA): TGTGCCAGCAGCCCGGGACAGGGGTTTGAAGCTTTCTTT. The chain uses TRBV5-6 and TRBJ1-1; the match to TRBD1 covers 10 bases. The germline V gene has CDR1 SGHDT and CDR2 YYEEEE. The CDR3 has 13 residues. V was clipped by 4 bases and J by 7 bases; unmatched bases: 4.

This clonotype was counted many times. The V and J genes are TRBV6-2 or TRBV6-3 and TRBJ2-7; 7 bases line up with TRBD1. With V trimmed by 6 bases and J by 0 bases, 5 bases remained unmatched. Germline V gives CDR1 MNHEY, CDR2 SVGEGT. The CDR3 totals 14 residues. The CDR3 sequence is CASRATGASYEQYF. CDR3 in DNA: TGTGCCAGCAGAGCAACAGGGGCCTCCTACGAGCAGTACTTC.

This chain uses TRBV11-1 with TRBJ1-4, with D unclear. Germline CDR1 is SGHAT and CDR2 is FQDESV (reference sequence). The CDR3 runs 15 residues. V lost 5 bases, J lost 4 bases, and 14 bases lay in between. The CDR3 region has the DNA TGTGCCAGCAGCCCTCGCAGCCTACTTAATGAAAAACTGTTTTTT. It translates to CASSPRSLLNEKLFF.

This clonotype was seen at least ten times. The chain employs TRBV7-2 and TRBJ2-2, with a possible D match to TRBD2 (6 bases). Germline V lookup: CDR1 SGHTA, CDR2 FQGNSA. The CDR3 is made up of 16 amino acids. V lost 1 base and J 1 base, leaving 10 bases between the germline ends. CDR3: CASSLGSAGNTGELFF. CDR3 bases: TGTGCCAGCAGCTTAGGGTCAGCGGGGAACACCGGGGAGCTGTTTTTT.

Many counts were recorded for this clonotype. The V and J genes are TRBV4-1 and TRBJ2-3; D is possibly TRBD2 (6 bases). The CDR3 is 16 residues long. Trimming took off 4 bases at V and 2 bases at J, with 16 bases between the two ends. The germline V gene has CDR1 MGHRA and CDR2 YSYEKL. CDR3 sequence reads: CASSRGTPNPTDTQYF. CDR3 coding DNA: TGCGCCAGCAGCCGCGGGACGCCGAACCCCACAGATACGCAGTATTTT.

In this sample, this clonotype turned up many times. V is TRBV4-1 and J is TRBJ2-1; D not certain. Trimming pared 1 base from V and 10 bases from J, leaving 5 bases between. CDR3 length equals 11 residues. The germline CDR1 and CDR2 sequences are MGHRA and YSYEKL. In DNA form, the CDR3 reads TGCGCCAGCAGCCAAGCGACAGAGCAGTTCTTC. This sequence encodes CASSQATEQFF.

This clonotype was seen many times. This chain uses TRBV11-2 with TRBJ2-1; 8 bases are a match to TRBD2. With V trimmed by 4 bases and J by 2 bases, 4 bases remained unmatched. CDR3 length equals 15 residues. CDR1 is SGHAT, CDR2 FQNNGV, per germline. The CDR3, as DNA: TGTGCCAGCAGCTCTCGCGGGGGGCCCTACAATGAGCAGTTCTTC. Its translation is CASSSRGGPYNEQFF.

This chain uses TRBV5-1 with TRBJ2-1; TRBD1 agrees at 7 bases. CDR1 and CDR2 from the germline V gene are SGHRS and YFSETQ. V shed 5 bases and J 0 bases; nucleotides not matched to a gene: 5. The CDR3 has 15 residues. CDR3 in DNA: TGCGCCAGCAGGTTGACAGGGAGCTCCTACAATGAGCAGTTCTTC. Translation: CASRLTGSSYNEQFF.

This clonotype was seen repeatedly, ten times or more. This chain links TRBV7-9 with TRBJ2-1, with 12 bases fitting TRBD2. The J segment lost 4 bases and the V segment lost 4 bases, leaving 2 bases of the junction unmatched. Germline V gives CDR1 SEHNR, CDR2 FQNEAQ (reference sequence). The CDR3 covers 15 residues. The CDR3: CASSYTSGGYNEQFF. Here the CDR3 DNA reads TGTGCCAGCAGCTACACTAGCGGGGGGTACAATGAGCAGTTCTTC.

This chain joins TRBV7-6 and TRBJ2-3; 8 nucleotides line up with TRBD2. The V and J ends lost 4 bases and 3 bases, in that order; junction bases with no gene match: 12. This CDR3 has 17 residues. Looked up from germline, CDR1 is SGHVS and CDR2 is FNYEAQ. In nucleotides, the CDR3 is TGTGCCAGCAGCTCTAGCCCCGGGGGGGTCTGGACAGATACGCAGTATTTT. Protein sequence: CASSSSPGGVWTDTQYF.

Only a few counts were recorded for this clonotype. The chain joins TRBV9 to TRBJ2-3; TRBD2 might be the D (6 bases). There are 17 residues in the CDR3. Germline CDR1 reads SGDLS; CDR2 reads YYNGEE. Trimming removed 3 bases at V and 2 bases at J, with 19 bases between. The CDR3 region has the DNA TGTGCCAGCAGCGCCAACCCGGCCAGCGGGTACACAGATACGCAGTATTTT. Encoded protein: CASSANPASGYTDTQYF.

This clonotype has just a few counts. The CDR3 loop reads CASSQDIRLEAFF. CDR3 bases: TGCGCCAGCAGCCAAGATATCCGGCTTGAAGCTTTCTTT. J is TRBJ1-1 and V is TRBV4-1; D unresolved. The CDR3 has 13 residues. Trimming left V 0 bases short and J 7 bases short, with 9 bases between. Germline CDR1 is MGHRA and CDR2 is YSYEKL.

The table lists this clonotype with many counts. Relative to the germline gene, one junction end is altered; a read error may explain this. The gene calls are TRBV7-8 and TRBJ2-1; possibly TRBD2 for D (5 bases). Germline CDR1 reads SGHVS; CDR2 reads FQNEAQ. There are 12 residues in the CDR3. The CDR3 spells CASSLAGNKQFF. DNA of the CDR3: TGTGCCAGCAGCCTAGCCGGGAACAAGCAGTTCTTC.

V gene TRBV5-4 combines with J gene TRBJ2-6, with D unresolved. This CDR3 contains 16 residues. Germline V gene data show CDR1 as SGHNT and CDR2 as YYREEE (reference sequence). The V and J ends lost 4 bases and 4 bases respectively, with 15 bases between them. The CDR3, as DNA: TGTGCCAGCAGCCTATACAGCTCGAGCGGGGCCAACGTCCTGACTTTC. This translates into CASSLYSSSGANVLTF. The full variable domain, with the rest looked up from reference TRBV5-4 and TRBJ2-6, is ETGVTQSPTHLIKTRGQQVTLRCSSQSGHNTVSWYQQALGQGPQFIFQYYREEENGRGNFPPRFSGLQFPNYSSELNVNALELDDSALYLCASSLYSSSGANVLTFGAGSRLTVL.

This clonotype has a count of ten or more. V gene TRBV3-1 combines with J gene TRBJ2-5, with a possible D match to TRBD1 (6 bases). V was cut by 11 bases and J by 5 bases, with 9 bases left in between. Per the germline V gene, CDR1 is LGHDT and CDR2 is YNNKEL (reference sequence). This CDR3 region has 10 residues. This chain's CDR3 is CAPTGETQYF. The CDR3 coding sequence is TGTGCCCCCACAGGGGAGACCCAGTACTTC.

This clonotype has a count of ten or more. CDR3 protein: CASSRPGGRGTEAFF. CDR3 sequence (DNA): TGTGCCAGCAGCCGACCGGGGGGGCGCGGCACTGAAGCTTTCTTT. The gene calls are TRBV5-4 and TRBJ1-1, with D possibly TRBD1 on 6 matching bases. The CDR3 sequence is 15 residues long. Germline V lookup: CDR1 SGHNT, CDR2 YYREEE (reference sequence). Trimming left V 4 bases short and J 4 bases short, with 17 bases between. The variable domain in full, with the rest retrieved from reference TRBV5-4 and TRBJ1-1, is ETGVTQSPTHLIKTRGQQVTLRCSSQSGHNTVSWYQQALGQGPQFIFQYYREEENGRGNFPPRFSGLQFPNYSSELNVNALELDDSALYLCASSRPGGRGTEAFFGQGTRLTVV.

The chain links TRBV29-1 to TRBJ2-1; D remains unclear. V lost 4 bases to trimming and J lost 4 bases, with 11 bases between them. The CDR3 loop spans 13 amino acids. Germline V CDR1 and CDR2: SQVTM, ANQGSEA. The CDR3 protein is CSVGVTGYNEQFF. The CDR3 nucleotides read TGCAGCGTTGGCGTGACGGGTTACAATGAGCAGTTCTTC.

This sequence joins TRBV12-3 or TRBV12-4 and TRBJ1-1; no reliable D call. The CDR3 loop spans 13 amino acids. Trimming cost V 3 bases and J 4 bases, with 9 bases left between them. The DNA of the CDR3 is TGTGCCAGCAGTTTGGCGTTGGTCACTGAAGCTTTCTTT. Protein product: CASSLALVTEAFF.

This clonotype was observed many times. The rearrangement links TRBV27 to TRBJ1-6; D gene ambiguous. CDR1 MNHEY and CDR2 SMNVEV come from the germline V gene (reference sequence). Trimming took 2 bases from V and 7 from J, leaving 9 bases between them. The CDR3 extends over 14 amino acids. CDR3 protein: CASSLLGGNSPLHF. The CDR3 DNA sequence: TGTGCCAGCAGTTTACTGGGCGGCAATTCACCCCTCCACTTT.